The 10 T cell receptor beta chains in this list originate from one sample, sequenced in a study of cytomegalovirus exposure and HLA in healthy donors. The PCR was carried out with 60 Vbeta primers and 13 Jbeta primers. Produced via immunoSEQ multiplex PCR; TCRdb's table is partial and in-frame only. Of approximately 70,000 clones listed, roughly 74% were seen once; the top ten hold around 10%. The sample consisted of PBMCs. These receptors all come from an older woman in good health and CMV-seropositive.

The chain carries TRBV4-1 and TRBJ2-1, with TRBD2 matching 14 bases. Trimming took 1 base from V and 9 from J; bases not matched to a gene: 5. The CDR3 is 16 amino acids. The germline V gene has CDR1 MGHRA and CDR2 YSYEKL. CDR3 region: CASSQGLAGGLGEQFF. The CDR3 DNA reads as TGCGCCAGCAGCCAAGGACTAGCGGGAGGGCTGGGTGAGCAGTTCTTC.

CDR3 loop: CASSEGLVGETQYF. The CDR3 coding sequence is TGTGCCAGCAGTGAAGGACTAGTGGGGGAGACCCAGTACTTC. This chain connects TRBV2 to TRBJ2-5, with D perhaps matching TRBD2 (6 bases). Per germline, CDR1 SNHLY and CDR2 FYNNEI. The CDR3 covers 14 residues. V lost 1 base, J lost 5 bases, and 11 bases lay in between.

The CDR3 reads CASSESIAGGIHEQFF. DNA for the CDR3: TGCGCCAGCAGTGAGTCGATTGCGGGGGGGATCCATGAGCAGTTCTTC. The rearrangement uses TRBV10-2 and TRBJ2-1, with 9 bases fitting TRBD2. The CDR3 consists of 16 residues. Germline trimming cut 0 bases from V and 8 bases from J; bases unmatched to any gene: 8. Looked up from germline, CDR1 is WSHSY and CDR2 is SAAADI.

The rearrangement joins TRBV7-9 to TRBJ1-2; D is perhaps TRBD1 (6 bases). This CDR3 is 13 amino acids long. The germline V gene has CDR1 SEHNR and CDR2 FQNEAQ (reference sequence). Trimming shortened V by 5 bases and J by 1 base, and 8 bases separated the two germline ends. As DNA, the CDR3 is TGTGCCAGCAGCCGACAGGTTAACTATGGCTACACCTTC. It yields the protein CASSRQVNYGYTF.

The V gene is TRBV10-1, the J gene TRBJ1-1; TRBD1 matches at 8 bases. The J segment lost 4 bases and the V segment lost 9 bases, leaving 7 bases of the junction unmatched. The CDR3 runs to 13 residues. Per germline, CDR1 WNHNN and CDR2 SYGVQD (reference sequence). Here the CDR3 DNA reads TGCGCCAGTCGAGGACAGGGAAGCACTGAAGCTTTCTTT. It codes for CASRGQGSTEAFF.

The V and J genes are TRBV2 and TRBJ1-1; 7 nucleotides align to TRBD1. The CDR3 has 14 amino acids. The germline V gene has CDR1 SNHLY and CDR2 FYNNEI. V lost 3 bases to trimming and J lost 5 bases; unmatched junction nucleotides: 6. This CDR3 is CASSDWARGTEAFF. CDR3 in DNA: TGTGCCAGCAGTGATTGGGCCAGGGGGACTGAAGCTTTCTTT.

CDR3 in amino acids: CASSLGVLTAAGGELFF. DNA for the CDR3: TGCGCCAGCAGCCTGGGAGTCCTAACAGCGGCAGGCGGGGAGCTGTTTTTT. The chain is built from TRBV5-1 and TRBJ2-2; TRBD2 might be the D (5 bases). V shed 4 bases and J shed 7 bases, with 23 bases lying between them. Per the germline V gene, CDR1 is SGHRS and CDR2 is YFSETQ. This CDR3 comprises 17 residues.

This rearrangement joins TRBV2 to TRBJ1-2, with 7 bases lining up with TRBD1. The germline V gene encodes CDR1 SNHLY and CDR2 FYNNEI. Trimming at V came to 2 bases and at J to 8 bases, leaving 5 bases not matched to a gene. This CDR3 comprises 13 residues. In DNA, the CDR3 is TGTGCCAGCAGTGAACCCGGCAGGGGGGGCTACACCTTC. This sequence encodes CASSEPGRGGYTF.

The rearrangement uses TRBV10-3 and TRBJ2-3, with D uncertain. V lost 0 bases, J lost 2 bases, and 9 bases lay in between. The CDR3 covers 15 residues. The germline V gene encodes CDR1 ENHRY and CDR2 SYGVKD. DNA of the CDR3: TGTGCCATCAGTGAGTCCCTAGGAGACACAGATACGCAGTATTTT. Translating gives CAISESLGDTDTQYF.

The chain links TRBV7-9 to TRBJ2-5; TRBD2 matches 15 bases. After removal of 3 bases from V and 2 bases from J, the junction contained 1 base not matched to a gene. CDR3 length: 16 residues. The germline V gene encodes CDR1 SEHNR and CDR2 FQNEAQ (reference sequence). CDR3 sequence (DNA): TGTGCCAGCAGCTTGGGACTAGCGGGGGGACAAGAGACCCAGTACTTC. Amino acid sequence: CASSLGLAGGQETQYF.